This note documents a single TCR beta chain sequence. Its antigen is undetermined. The data originate from a study of cytomegalovirus exposure and HLA in healthy donors. Study-wide points: CMV antigen specificity of three CMV-associated chains was confirmed in vitro. Segments of the TCR beta V type were, in most cases, productive about 87% or about 30% of the time in an earlier analysis.

The PCR made use of 60 Vbeta and 13 Jbeta primers. Only in-frame clones appear in the TCRdb table, and some are missing; sequencing was by immunoSEQ multiplex PCR. The repertoire includes approximately 220,000 clones, over 65% of them detected once, and approximately 0.63% sits in the top ten. The sequencing sample was made of PBMCs. The receptor's source is a man in his late teens or twenties in good health and CMV-seronegative.

CDR3 sequence reads: CASSLIPAGGTDTQYF. For the CDR3, the DNA is TGTGCCAGCAGCTTAATCCCAGCGGGAGGAACAGATACGCAGTATTTT. The V and J genes are TRBV7-3 and TRBJ2-3; 9 nucleotides align to TRBD2. V dropped 1 base and J dropped 3; count of bases not matched to a gene: 5. The CDR3 contains 16 residues. The germline V gene encodes CDR1 SGHTA and CDR2 FQGTGA.